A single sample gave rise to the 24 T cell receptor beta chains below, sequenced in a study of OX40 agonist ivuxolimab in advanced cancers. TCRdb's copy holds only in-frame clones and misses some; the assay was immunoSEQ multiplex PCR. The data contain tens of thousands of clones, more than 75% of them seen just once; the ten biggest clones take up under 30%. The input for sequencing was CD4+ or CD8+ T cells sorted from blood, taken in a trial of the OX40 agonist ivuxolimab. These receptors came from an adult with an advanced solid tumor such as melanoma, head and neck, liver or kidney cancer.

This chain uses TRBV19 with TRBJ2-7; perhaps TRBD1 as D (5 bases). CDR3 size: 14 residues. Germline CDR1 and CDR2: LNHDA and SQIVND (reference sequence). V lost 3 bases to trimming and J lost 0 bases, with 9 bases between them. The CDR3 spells CASSIIQGSYEQYF. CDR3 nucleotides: TGTGCCAGTAGTATTATTCAGGGCTCCTACGAGCAGTACTTC.

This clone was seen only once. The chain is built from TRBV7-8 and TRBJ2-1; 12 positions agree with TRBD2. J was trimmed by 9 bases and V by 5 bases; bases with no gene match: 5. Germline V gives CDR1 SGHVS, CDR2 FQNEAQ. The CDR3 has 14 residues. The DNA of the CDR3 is TGTGCCAGCAGCCCGGGACTAGCGGGTATTGAGCAGTTCTTC. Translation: CASSPGLAGIEQFF.

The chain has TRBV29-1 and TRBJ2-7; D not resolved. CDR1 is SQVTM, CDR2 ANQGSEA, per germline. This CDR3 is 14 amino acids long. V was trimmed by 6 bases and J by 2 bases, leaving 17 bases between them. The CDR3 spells CSVYLAETPYEQYF. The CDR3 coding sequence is TGCAGCGTCTACCTGGCAGAAACACCCTACGAGCAGTACTTC.

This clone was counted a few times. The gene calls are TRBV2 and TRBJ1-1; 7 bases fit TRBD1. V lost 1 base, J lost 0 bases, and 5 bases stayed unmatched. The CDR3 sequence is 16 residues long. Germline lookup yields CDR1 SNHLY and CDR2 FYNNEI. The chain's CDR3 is CASSEGWQGVNTEAFF. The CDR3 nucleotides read TGTGCCAGCAGTGAAGGGTGGCAGGGGGTGAACACTGAAGCTTTCTTT.

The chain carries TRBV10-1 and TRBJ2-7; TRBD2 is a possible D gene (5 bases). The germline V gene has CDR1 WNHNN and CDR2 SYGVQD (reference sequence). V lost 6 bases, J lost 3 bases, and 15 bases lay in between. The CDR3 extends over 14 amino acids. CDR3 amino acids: CASSPFRGNYEQYF. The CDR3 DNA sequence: TGCGCCAGCAGCCCATTTAGAGGGAACTACGAGCAGTACTTC.

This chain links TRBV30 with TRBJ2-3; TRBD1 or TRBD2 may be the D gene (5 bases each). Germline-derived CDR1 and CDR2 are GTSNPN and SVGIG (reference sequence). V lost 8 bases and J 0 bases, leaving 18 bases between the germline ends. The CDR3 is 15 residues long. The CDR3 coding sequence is TGTGCCGGGACGGCATTAGGATCTAGCACAGATACGCAGTATTTT. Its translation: CAGTALGSSTDTQYF.

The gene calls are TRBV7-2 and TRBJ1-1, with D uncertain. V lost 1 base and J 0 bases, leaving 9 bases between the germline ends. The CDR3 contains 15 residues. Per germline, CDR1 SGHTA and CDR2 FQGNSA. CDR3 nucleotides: TGTGCCAGCAGCTTAGTTCCGGGGATGAACACTGAAGCTTTCTTT. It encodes CASSLVPGMNTEAFF.

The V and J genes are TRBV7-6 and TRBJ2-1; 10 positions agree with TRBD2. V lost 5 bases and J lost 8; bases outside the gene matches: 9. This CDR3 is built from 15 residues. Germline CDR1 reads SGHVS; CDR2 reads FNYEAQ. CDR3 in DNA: TGTGCCAGCAGCCCCTGGGTAGCGGGAGGCTATGAGCAGTTCTTC. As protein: CASSPWVAGGYEQFF.

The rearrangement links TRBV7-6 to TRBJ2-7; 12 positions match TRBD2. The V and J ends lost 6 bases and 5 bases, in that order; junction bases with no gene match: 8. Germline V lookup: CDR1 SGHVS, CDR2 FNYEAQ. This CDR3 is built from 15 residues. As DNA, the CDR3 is TGTGCCAGCAGACCGACTAGCGGGAGTTTCGACGAGCAGTACTTC. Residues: CASRPTSGSFDEQYF.

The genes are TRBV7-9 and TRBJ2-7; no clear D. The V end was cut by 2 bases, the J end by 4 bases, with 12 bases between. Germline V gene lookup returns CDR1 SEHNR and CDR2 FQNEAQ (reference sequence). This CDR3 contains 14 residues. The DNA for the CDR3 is TGTGCCAGCAGCTTATCCGAAAAGCAATACGAGCAGTACTTC. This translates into CASSLSEKQYEQYF.

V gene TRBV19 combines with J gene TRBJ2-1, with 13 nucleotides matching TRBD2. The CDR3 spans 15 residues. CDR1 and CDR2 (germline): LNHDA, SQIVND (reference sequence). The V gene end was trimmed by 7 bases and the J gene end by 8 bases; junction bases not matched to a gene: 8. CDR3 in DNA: TGTGCCAGTACCGGACTAGCGGGAGCCCGGGATGAGCAGTTCTTC. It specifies CASTGLAGARDEQFF.

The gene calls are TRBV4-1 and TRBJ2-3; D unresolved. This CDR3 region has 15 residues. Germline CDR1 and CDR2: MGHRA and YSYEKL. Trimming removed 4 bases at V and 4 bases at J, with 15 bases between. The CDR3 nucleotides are TGCGCCAGCAGCCTCGGCCACCGCGAGTCAGATACGCAGTATTTT. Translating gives CASSLGHRESDTQYF.

The CDR3 sequence is CASSLAVSYEQYF. The DNA of the CDR3 is TGTGCCAGCAGCTTAGCTGTCTCCTACGAGCAGTACTTC. This chain connects TRBV7-8 to TRBJ2-7; D remains unclear. Germline CDR1 is SGHVS and CDR2 is FQNEAQ. V lost 0 bases and J lost 0, with 3 bases in between. The CDR3 loop spans 13 amino acids.

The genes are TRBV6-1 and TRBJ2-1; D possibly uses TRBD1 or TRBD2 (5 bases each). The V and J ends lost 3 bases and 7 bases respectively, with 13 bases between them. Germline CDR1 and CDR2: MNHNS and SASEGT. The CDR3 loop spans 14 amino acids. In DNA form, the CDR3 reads TGTGCCAGCAGTGACCGGGACCCATGGAATGAGCAGTTCTTC. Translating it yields CASSDRDPWNEQFF.

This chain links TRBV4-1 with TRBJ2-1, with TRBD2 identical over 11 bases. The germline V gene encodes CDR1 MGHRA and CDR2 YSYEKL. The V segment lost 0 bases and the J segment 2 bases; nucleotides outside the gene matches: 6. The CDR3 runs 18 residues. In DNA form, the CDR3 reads TGCGCCAGCAGCCAAGACCCTCCGGGACTAGCGGCCTACAATGAGCAGTTCTTC. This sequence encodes CASSQDPPGLAAYNEQFF.

The CDR3 region has the DNA TGTGCCAGCACCCCAGGACTAGCGGGAAACGAGCAGTACTTC. Protein product: CASTPGLAGNEQYF. V and J are TRBV6-5 and TRBJ2-7, with 12 nucleotides matching TRBD2. The J segment lost 5 bases and the V segment lost 7 bases, leaving 6 bases of the junction unmatched. This CDR3 comprises 14 residues. The germline V gene encodes CDR1 MNHEY and CDR2 SVGAGI.

The chain's CDR3 is CATSEDRVGTEAFF. In DNA, the CDR3 is TGTGCCACCAGCGAGGATAGGGTTGGCACTGAAGCTTTCTTT. This rearrangement joins TRBV15 to TRBJ1-1; no clear D. The CDR3 has 14 amino acids. CDR1 LNHNV and CDR2 YYDKDF come from the germline V gene (reference sequence). Trimming removed 5 bases at V and 4 bases at J, with 14 bases between.

CDR3 sequence reads: CASSLFETGIGANVLTF. Here the CDR3 DNA reads TGCGCCAGCAGCTTGTTTGAGACAGGGATTGGGGCCAACGTCCTGACTTTC. V is TRBV5-1 and J is TRBJ2-6; 7 nucleotides match TRBD1. With V trimmed by 1 base and J by 3 bases, 7 bases remained unmatched. The CDR3 is 17 amino acids. Germline CDR1 is SGHRS and CDR2 is YFSETQ.

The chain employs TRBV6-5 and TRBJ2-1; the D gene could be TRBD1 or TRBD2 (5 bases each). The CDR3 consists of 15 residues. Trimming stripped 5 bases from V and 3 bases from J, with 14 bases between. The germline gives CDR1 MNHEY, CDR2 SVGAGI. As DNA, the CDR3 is TGTGCCAGCAGTCCCGATGGGGGTTACTACAATGAGCAGTTCTTC. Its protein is CASSPDGGYYNEQFF.

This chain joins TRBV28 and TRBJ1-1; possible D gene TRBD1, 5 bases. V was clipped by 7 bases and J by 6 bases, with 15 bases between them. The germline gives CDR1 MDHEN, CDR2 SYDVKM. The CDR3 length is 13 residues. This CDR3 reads CASTFLIGAEAFF. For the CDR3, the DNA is TGTGCCAGCACCTTCCTCATAGGGGCTGAAGCTTTCTTT.

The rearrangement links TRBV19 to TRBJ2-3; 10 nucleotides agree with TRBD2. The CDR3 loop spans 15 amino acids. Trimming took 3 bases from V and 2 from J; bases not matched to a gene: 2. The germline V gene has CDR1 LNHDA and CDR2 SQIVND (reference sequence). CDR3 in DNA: TGTGCCAGTAGTATCGGGACTAGCGACACAGATACGCAGTATTTT. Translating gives CASSIGTSDTDTQYF.

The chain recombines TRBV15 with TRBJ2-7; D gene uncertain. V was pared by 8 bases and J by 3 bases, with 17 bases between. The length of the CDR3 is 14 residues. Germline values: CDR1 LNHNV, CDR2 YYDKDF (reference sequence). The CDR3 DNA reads TGTGCCACCGGATCCGGCGACAACGACTACGAGCAGTACTTC. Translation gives CATGSGDNDYEQYF.

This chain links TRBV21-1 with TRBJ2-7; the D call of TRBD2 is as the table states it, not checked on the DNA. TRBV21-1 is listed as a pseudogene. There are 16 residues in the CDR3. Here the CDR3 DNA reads TGTGCCAGCACCAGAATACTAGCGGGAGGCTACTACGAGCAGTACTTC. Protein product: CASTRILAGGYYEQYF.

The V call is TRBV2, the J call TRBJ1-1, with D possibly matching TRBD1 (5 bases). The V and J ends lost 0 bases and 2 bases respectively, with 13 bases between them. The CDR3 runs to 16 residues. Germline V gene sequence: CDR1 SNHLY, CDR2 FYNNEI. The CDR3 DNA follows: TGTGCCAGCAGTGAAGCGCACGACAGCGGTAACACTGAAGCTTTCTTT. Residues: CASSEAHDSGNTEAFF.